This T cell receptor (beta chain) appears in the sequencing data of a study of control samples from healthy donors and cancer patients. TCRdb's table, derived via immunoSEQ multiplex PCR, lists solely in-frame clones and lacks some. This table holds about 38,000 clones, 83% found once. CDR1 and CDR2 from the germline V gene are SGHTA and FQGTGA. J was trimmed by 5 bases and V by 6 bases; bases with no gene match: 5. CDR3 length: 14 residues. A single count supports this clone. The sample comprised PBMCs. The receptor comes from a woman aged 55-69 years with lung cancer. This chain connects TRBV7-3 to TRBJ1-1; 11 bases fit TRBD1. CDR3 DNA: TGTGCCAGCAGGCTGGGACAGGGGGATACTGAAGCTTTCTTT. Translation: CASRLGQGDTEAFF.